The 6 T cell receptor beta chains reported below all come from one sample, sequenced in a study of tumor and adjacent non-tumor tissue in lung cancer. A modified ARM-PCR protocol with three rounds of nested PCR amplified TCRbeta. TCRdb itself ran the multiplex PCR reads through MiXCR, one entry per CDR3 protein. The sample records 120,000 or so distinct CDR3 sequences, 55% to 75% being singletons. The template was RNA from unsorted bulk tissue. The sample consisted of lung tumor tissue. The source of these receptors is a man between 25 and 39 years old with non-small cell lung cancer.

This clonotype was found once. Just one base apart from a much larger clone, this may be a read error. The rearrangement links TRBV20-1 to TRBJ2-3; a weak D match, TRBD1 (6 bases). The length of the CDR3 is 14 residues. The germline V gene encodes CDR1 DFQATT and CDR2 SNEGSKA (reference sequence). V was pared by 7 bases and J by 5 bases, with 19 bases between. CDR3 nucleotide sequence: TGCAGTGTTACAGGGAGCACGGCATTAGATACGCAGTATTTT. Translating gives CSVTGSTALDTQYF.

Of note for this clonotype: Relative to the germline gene, one junction end is altered; a read error may explain this. V is TRBV11-2 and J is TRBJ2-7; weak D call: TRBD2 (5 bases). CDR3 size: 14 residues. Germline V gene sequence: CDR1 SGHAT, CDR2 FQNNGV. As DNA, the CDR3 is TGTGCCAGTAGCTTAGAGGGTTACCCCTACGAGCAGTGCTTC. Translation: CASSLEGYPYEQCF.

The chain is built from TRBV10-3 and TRBJ1-2, with D perhaps TRBD1 (5 bases). The V and J ends lost 0 bases and 5 bases respectively, with 13 bases between them. CDR1 and CDR2 from the germline V gene are ENHRY and SYGVKD. The CDR3 runs 15 residues. The CDR3 region has the DNA TGTGCCATCAGTGAGTCGATGCAGGGAGATTATGGCTACACCTTC. This codes for CAISESMQGDYGYTF.

A word on this clonotype: A much bigger clone sits one base away, suggesting this may be a read error. V usage is TRBV20-1 and J usage is TRBJ1-5; D gene ambiguous. The DNA end lines up better with TRBJ2-3; the J call may be wrong. The length of the CDR3 is 14 residues. Germline V gives CDR1 DFQATT, CDR2 SNEGSKA (reference sequence). The CDR3 protein is CSARGSSRNQPQYF. DNA of the CDR3: TGCAGTGCTAGAGGGAGTTCTCGCAATCAGCCCCAGTATTTT.

The table lists this clonotype with a count of one. A much larger clonotype is one base distant, so this may be a read error. Without the conserved terminal phenylalanine or tryptophan, this CDR3 likely stems from a read error. The chain is built from TRBV20-1 and TRBJ2-5, with D perhaps matching TRBD2 (5 bases). V was pared by 6 bases and J by 2 bases, with 16 bases between. Per germline, CDR1 DFQATT and CDR2 SNEGSKA (reference sequence). The CDR3 length is 14 residues. CDR3 in amino acids: CSAPRALGQETQYI. The CDR3 nucleotides are TGCAGTGCCCCGAGGGCCTTAGGTCAAGAGACCCAGTACATC.

Points on this clonotype: A much larger clone lies one base from this, so it may be a read error. The chain uses TRBV12-3 or TRBV12-4 and TRBJ1-2; the D gene is possibly TRBD1 (5 bases). V lost 6 bases and J lost 8, with 16 bases in between. The CDR3 consists of 13 residues. The CDR3 bases are TGTGCCAGCAGGGACCGCCGAGGGGCCGGCTACACCTTC. Encoded protein: CASRDRRGAGYTF.